Each of the 4 T cell receptor beta chains below was sequenced from the same sample in a study of blood T cell repertoires in COVID-19. Using immunoSEQ multiplex PCR, the repertoire was profiled, and TCRdb retains in-frame clones only, with some absent. The sample lists roughly 320,000 clones; approximately 91% were seen once. Sequences were obtained from PBMCs or T cells enriched from blood (not recorded which). These receptors came from a woman younger than 45 who had been exposed to COVID-19.

This clone was recorded only once. CDR3 in amino acids: CASSQLWGRVDTGELFF. In DNA form, the CDR3 reads TGTGCCAGCAGCCAACTTTGGGGCAGGGTCGACACCGGGGAGCTGTTTTTT. The rearrangement uses TRBV3-1 (or the pseudogene TRBV3-2) and TRBJ2-2; D perhaps matches TRBD1 (5 bases). Trimming stripped 2 bases from V and 3 bases from J, with 16 bases between. Per the germline V gene, CDR1 is LGHDT and CDR2 is YNNKEL (reference sequence). The CDR3 has 17 residues.

The chain employs TRBV7-8 and TRBJ1-4; TRBD1 matches at 8 bases. J was trimmed by 6 bases and V by 0 bases; bases with no gene match: 15. CDR3 length: 19 amino acids. The germline CDR1 and CDR2 sequences are SGHVS and FQNEAQ. CDR3: CASSLANRQGPGRYEKLFF. For the CDR3, the DNA is TGTGCCAGCAGCTTAGCGAACCGACAGGGGCCAGGGAGATATGAAAAACTGTTTTTT.

The chain joins TRBV5-4 to TRBJ2-7; 12 bases are shared with TRBD2. V lost 0 bases, J lost 1 base, and 2 bases stayed unmatched. This CDR3 has 16 residues. Per germline, CDR1 SGHNT and CDR2 YYREEE (reference sequence). The CDR3 spells CASSLGTSGGSYEQYF. CDR3 in DNA: TGTGCCAGCAGCTTGGGTACTAGCGGGGGGTCCTACGAGCAGTACTTC.

This sequence joins TRBV10-3 and TRBJ2-2; D is uncertain. Germline V gene lookup returns CDR1 ENHRY and CDR2 SYGVKD. The CDR3 length is 13 residues. The germline V and J ends were trimmed by 5 bases and 5 bases, with 9 bases remaining between them. In DNA, the CDR3 is TGTGCCATCAGTCGCCCAGGTACCGGGGAGCTGTTTTTT. Translated, it gives CAISRPGTGELFF.